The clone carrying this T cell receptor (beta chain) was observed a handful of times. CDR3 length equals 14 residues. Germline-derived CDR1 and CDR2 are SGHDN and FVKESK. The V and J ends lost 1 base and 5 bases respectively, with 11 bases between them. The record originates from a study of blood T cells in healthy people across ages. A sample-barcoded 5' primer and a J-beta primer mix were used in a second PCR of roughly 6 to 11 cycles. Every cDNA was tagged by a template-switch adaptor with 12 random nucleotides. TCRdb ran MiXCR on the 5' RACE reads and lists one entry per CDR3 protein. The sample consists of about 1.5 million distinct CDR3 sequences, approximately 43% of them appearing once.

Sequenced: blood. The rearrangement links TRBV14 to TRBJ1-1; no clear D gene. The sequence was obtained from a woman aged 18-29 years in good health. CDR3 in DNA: TGTGCCAGCAGCCAAGGGTGGCGGGGAACTGAAGCTTTCTTT. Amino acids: CASSQGWRGTEAFF.